This T cell receptor (beta chain) was sequenced during a study of shared clonotypes between healthy human individuals. This clone was seen only a few times. An end of the junction differs from the germline gene, which may be a read error. Original analysis: ImmunoSEQ sequences covered only the junction and lacked quality scores; filtering therefore differed. Here immunoSEQ multiplex PCR was the method, and the copy in TCRdb shows in-frame clones only, minus some. That table is the source of V, J and clone size, and D and trimming were worked out from the DNA. This table holds 2 million to 3 million clones, approximately 93% found once. This CDR3 region has 15 residues. CDR1 is LNHNV and CDR2 is YYDKDF in the germline V gene (reference sequence).

This sequence was found in a man younger than 35 in good health. Some clones in this sample may be carry-over from other donors' samples. Sequenced sample: naive CD4+ T cells from PBMCs. Documented subset: CD45RA+ positively selected. The chain employs TRBV15 and TRBJ1-1; tentative D call: TRBD1 (5 bases). In DNA, the CDR3 is TGTGCCACCAGCAGAGACGTTTGGGGGAACGCTGAAGCTTTCTTT. It specifies CATSRDVWGNAEAFF.